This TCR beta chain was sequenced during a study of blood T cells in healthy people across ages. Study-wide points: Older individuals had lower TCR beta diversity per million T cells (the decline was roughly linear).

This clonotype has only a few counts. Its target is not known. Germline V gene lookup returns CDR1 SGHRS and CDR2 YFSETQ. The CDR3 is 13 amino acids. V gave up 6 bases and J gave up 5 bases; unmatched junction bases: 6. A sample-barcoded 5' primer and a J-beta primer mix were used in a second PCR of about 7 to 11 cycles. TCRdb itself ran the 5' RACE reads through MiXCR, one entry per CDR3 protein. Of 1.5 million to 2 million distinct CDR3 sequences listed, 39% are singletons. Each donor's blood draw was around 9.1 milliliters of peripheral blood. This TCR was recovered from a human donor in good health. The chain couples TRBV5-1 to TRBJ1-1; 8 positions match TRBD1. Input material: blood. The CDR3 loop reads CASMQGAETEAFF. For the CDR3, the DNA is TGCGCCAGCATGCAGGGGGCGGAAACTGAAGCTTTCTTT.